The sequence of this T cell receptor beta chain was determined in a study of T cells after somatic rescue of genetic block (dated by TCRdb to 2020 to 2021). Turning to the overall study: The study assessed how robust, over the long term, a T-cell system was when the system had developed through somatic rescue of a genetic block in T-cell development.

The library was made by the immunoSEQ multiplex PCR assay. The table comes from immuneACCESS by way of TCRdb, which keeps in-frame sequences with V and J called. Part of the clones is missing from these tables; in studies checked, under half for an unresolved V gene and the rest for unknown reasons. The sample table contains 45,000 to 70,000 clones; only one count was recorded for 90% to 97% of them. The top ten hold roughly 0.077% of the sample. Sequences SGHTA (CDR1) and FQGNSA (CDR2) are obtained from the germline V gene. The CDR3 goes from the cysteine to the phenylalanine over 13 residues. This entry keeps only the CDR3 DNA: 39 bases, framed from base 1. V is cut by 3 bases and J by 6 bases, and the space between the germline ends is 11 bases. Comments on this clone: The antigen it binds to is not known. Within one base of it there is no much larger clone, and no base qualities were kept.

Sequenced input: peripheral blood mononuclear cells (PBMCs). This clonotype originated in a child less than two years old. Recombination linked TRBV7-2 to TRBJ1-2; the D gene is possibly TRBD1, with 6 bases matching. The CDR3 in this case is CASSFSRGDGYTF. The nucleotides read TGTGCCAGCAGCTTCTCCAGGGGAGATGGCTACACCTTC. Reference TRBV7-2 and TRBJ1-2 proteins supply the regions before and after the CDR3; the full variable domain is: GAGVSQSPSNKVTEKGKDVELRCDPISGHTALYWYRQSLGQGLEFLIYFQGNSAPDKSGLPSDRFSAERTGGSVSTLTIQRTQQEDSAVYLCASSFSRGDGYTFGSGTRLTVV.